The text below deals with one TCR beta chain. Its matching antigen is unknown. Genomic DNA templated the TCR beta VDJ and CDR3 profiling. TCRdb re-derived calls from the reads in MiXCR, one entry per CDR3 protein. The table records under 200,000 distinct CDR3 sequences, around half of them present only once. This sample stems from a study of CD8+CD57+ T cells in acquired aplastic anemia. Study observations and caveats: Patients and controls were found to share about 31 CD8+ CDR3 sequences.

CD8+CD57+ cell expansion had been shown by flow cytometry in patients chosen for sequencing. In all patients, the disease was severe acquired aplastic anemia. This TCR derives from a human donor with aplastic anemia. Sequencing used sorted CD4+, CD8+, or CD8+CD57+ T cells (not recorded which) from PBMCs.

CDR3 bases: TGTGCCAGCAGCGTGCAGAGCACCGGGGAGCTGTTTTTT. Translated: CASSVQSTGELFF. This sequence joins TRBV9 and TRBJ2-2; D gene unclear. Deletions cut 2 bases from V and 4 bases from J, with 6 bases between. Per the germline V gene, CDR1 is SGDLS and CDR2 is YYNGEE. This CDR3 is 13 amino acids long.